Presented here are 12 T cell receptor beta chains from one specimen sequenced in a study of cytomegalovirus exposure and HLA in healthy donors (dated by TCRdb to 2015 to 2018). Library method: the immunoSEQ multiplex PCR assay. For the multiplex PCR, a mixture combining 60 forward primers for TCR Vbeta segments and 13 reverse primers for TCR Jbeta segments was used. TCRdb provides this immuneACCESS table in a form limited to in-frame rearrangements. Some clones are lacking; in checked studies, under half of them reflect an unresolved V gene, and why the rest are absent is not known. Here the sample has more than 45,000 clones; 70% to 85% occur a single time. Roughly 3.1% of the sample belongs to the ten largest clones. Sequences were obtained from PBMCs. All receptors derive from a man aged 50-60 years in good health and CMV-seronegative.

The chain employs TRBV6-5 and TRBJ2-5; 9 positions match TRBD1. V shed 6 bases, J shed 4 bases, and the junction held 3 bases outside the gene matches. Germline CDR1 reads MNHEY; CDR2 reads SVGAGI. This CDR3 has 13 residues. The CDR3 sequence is CASRGTGPETQYF. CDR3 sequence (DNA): TGTGCCAGCAGGGGGACAGGGCCAGAGACCCAGTACTTC.

The CDR3 sequence: CASSPGGGEGEQYF. In DNA form, the CDR3 reads TGTGCCAGCTCACCGGGCGGGGGAGAGGGCGAGCAGTACTTC. The chain joins TRBV18 to TRBJ2-7, with 7 bases matching TRBD2. CDR3 length: 14 amino acids. CDR1 and CDR2 (germline): KGHSH, LQKENI. The V and J ends lost 3 bases and 6 bases, in that order; junction bases with no gene match: 8. Based on the CDR3 plus reference TRBV18 and TRBJ2-7, the full variable domain is NAGVMQNPRHLVRRRGQEARLRCSPMKGHSHVYWYRQLPEEGLKFMVYLQKENIIDESGMPKERFSAEFPKEGPSILRIQQVVRGDSAAYFCASSPGGGEGEQYFGPGTRLTVT.

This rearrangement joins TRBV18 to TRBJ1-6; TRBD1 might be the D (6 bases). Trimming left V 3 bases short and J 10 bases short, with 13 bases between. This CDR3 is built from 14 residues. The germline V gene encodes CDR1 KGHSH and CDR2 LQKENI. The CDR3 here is CASSPANRDSPLHF. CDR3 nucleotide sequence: TGTGCCAGCTCACCGGCCAACAGGGACTCACCCCTCCACTTT.

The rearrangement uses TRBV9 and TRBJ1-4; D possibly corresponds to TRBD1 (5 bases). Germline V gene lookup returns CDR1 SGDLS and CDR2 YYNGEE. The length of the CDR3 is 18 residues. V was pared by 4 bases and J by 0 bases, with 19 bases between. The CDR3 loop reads CASSPNRQPSSTNEKLFF. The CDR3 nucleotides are TGTGCCAGCAGCCCAAATAGACAGCCCTCCTCAACTAATGAAAAACTGTTTTTT.

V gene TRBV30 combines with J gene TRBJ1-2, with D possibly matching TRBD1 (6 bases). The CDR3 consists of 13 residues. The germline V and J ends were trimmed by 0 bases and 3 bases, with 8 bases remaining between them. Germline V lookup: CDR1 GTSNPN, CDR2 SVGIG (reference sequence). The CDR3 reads CAWSVTGHYGYTF. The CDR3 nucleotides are TGTGCCTGGAGTGTAACAGGGCACTATGGCTACACCTTC.

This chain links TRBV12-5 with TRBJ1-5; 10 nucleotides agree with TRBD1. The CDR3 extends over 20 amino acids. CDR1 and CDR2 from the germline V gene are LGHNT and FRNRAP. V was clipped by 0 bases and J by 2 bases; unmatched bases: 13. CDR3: CASGLVPSTGGGGGNQPQHF. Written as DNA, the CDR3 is TGTGCTAGTGGTTTGGTACCCTCGACAGGGGGCGGGGGGGGCAATCAGCCCCAGCATTTT.

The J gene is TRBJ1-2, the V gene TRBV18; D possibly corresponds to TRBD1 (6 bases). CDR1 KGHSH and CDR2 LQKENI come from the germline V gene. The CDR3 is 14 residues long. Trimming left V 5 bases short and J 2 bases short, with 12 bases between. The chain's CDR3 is CASSAGQTNYGYTF. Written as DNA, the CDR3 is TGTGCCAGCTCAGCAGGACAGACCAACTATGGCTACACCTTC. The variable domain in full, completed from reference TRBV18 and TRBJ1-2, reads NAGVMQNPRHLVRRRGQEARLRCSPMKGHSHVYWYRQLPEEGLKFMVYLQKENIIDESGMPKERFSAEFPKEGPSILRIQQVVRGDSAAYFCASSAGQTNYGYTFGSGTRLTVV.

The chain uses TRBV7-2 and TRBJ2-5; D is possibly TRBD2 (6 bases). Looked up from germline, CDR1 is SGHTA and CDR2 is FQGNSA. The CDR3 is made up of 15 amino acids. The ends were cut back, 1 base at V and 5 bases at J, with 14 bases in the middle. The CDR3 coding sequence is TGTGCCAGCAGCTTAGTAGCGGACTGGGGGGAGACCCAGTACTTC. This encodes CASSLVADWGETQYF.

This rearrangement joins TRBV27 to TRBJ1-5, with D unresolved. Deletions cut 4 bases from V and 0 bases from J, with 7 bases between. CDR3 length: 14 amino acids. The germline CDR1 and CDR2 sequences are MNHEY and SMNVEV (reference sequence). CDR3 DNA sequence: TGTGCCAGCAGTTGGGCCAATAGCAATCAGCCCCAGCATTTT. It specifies CASSWANSNQPQHF.

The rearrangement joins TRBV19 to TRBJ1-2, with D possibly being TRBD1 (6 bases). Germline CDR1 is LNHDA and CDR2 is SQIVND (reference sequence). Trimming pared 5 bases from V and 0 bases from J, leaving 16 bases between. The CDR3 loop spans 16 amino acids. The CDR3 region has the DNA TGTGCCAGTAGTCGGGACAATTCCTGGACTAACTATGGCTACACCTTC. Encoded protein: CASSRDNSWTNYGYTF.

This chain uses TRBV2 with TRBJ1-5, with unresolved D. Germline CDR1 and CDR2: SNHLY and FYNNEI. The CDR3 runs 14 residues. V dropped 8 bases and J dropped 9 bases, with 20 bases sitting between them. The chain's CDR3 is CASGSDILSGPQHF. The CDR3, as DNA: TGTGCCAGCGGGAGCGACATCCTCTCAGGGCCCCAGCATTTT.

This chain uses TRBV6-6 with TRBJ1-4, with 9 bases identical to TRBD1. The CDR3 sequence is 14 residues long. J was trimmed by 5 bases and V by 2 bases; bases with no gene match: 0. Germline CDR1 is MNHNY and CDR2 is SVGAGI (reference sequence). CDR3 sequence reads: CASSYDRGNEKLFF. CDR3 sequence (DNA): TGTGCCAGCAGTTACGACAGGGGGAATGAAAAACTGTTTTTT.